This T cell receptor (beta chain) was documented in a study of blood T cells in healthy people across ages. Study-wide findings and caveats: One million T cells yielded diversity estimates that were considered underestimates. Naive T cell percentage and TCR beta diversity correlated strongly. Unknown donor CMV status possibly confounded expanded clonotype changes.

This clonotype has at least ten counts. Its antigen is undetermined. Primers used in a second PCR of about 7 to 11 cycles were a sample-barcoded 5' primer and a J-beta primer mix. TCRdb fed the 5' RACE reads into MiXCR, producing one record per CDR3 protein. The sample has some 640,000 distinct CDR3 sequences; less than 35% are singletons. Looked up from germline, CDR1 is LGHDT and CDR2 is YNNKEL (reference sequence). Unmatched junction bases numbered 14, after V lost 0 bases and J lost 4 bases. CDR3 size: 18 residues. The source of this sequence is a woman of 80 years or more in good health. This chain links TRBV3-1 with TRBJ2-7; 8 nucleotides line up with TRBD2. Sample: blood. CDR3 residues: CASSQDRWGVAGMYEQYF. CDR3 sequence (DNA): TGTGCCAGCAGCCAAGATCGATGGGGGGTAGCGGGGATGTACGAGCAGTACTTC.